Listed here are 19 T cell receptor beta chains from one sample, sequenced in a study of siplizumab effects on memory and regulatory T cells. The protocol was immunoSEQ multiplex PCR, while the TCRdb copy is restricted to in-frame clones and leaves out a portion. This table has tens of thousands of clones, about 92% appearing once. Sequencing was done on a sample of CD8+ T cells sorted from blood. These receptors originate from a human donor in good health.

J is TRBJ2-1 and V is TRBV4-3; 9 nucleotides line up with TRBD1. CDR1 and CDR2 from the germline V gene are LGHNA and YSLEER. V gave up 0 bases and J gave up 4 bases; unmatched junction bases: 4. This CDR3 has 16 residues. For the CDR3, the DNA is TGCGCCAGCAGCCAAGACGGACAGGGGACATACAATGAGCAGTTCTTC. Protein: CASSQDGQGTYNEQFF.

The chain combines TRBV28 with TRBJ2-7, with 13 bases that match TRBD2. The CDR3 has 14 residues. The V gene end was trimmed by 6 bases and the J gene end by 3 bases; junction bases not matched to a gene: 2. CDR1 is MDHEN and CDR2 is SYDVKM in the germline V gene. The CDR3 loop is CASRWTSGGYEQYF. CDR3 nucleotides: TGTGCCAGCAGGTGGACTAGCGGGGGCTACGAGCAGTACTTC.

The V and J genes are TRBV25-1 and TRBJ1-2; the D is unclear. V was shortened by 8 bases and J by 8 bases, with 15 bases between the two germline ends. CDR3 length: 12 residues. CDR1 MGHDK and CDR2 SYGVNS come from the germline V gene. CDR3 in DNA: TGTGCCAGCGGATTTTCGGGAAGCGGCTACACCTTC. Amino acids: CASGFSGSGYTF.

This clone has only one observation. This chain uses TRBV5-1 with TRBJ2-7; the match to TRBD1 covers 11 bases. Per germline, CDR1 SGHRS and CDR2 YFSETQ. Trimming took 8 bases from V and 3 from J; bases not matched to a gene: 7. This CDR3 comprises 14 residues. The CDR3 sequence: CARPGTGGNYEQYF. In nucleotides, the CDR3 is TGCGCCAGACCTGGGACAGGGGGTAACTACGAGCAGTACTTC. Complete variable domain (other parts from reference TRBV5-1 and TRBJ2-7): KAGVTQTPRYLIKTRGQQVTLSCSPISGHRSVSWYQQTPGQGLQFLFEYFSETQRNKGNFPGRFSGRQFSNSRSEMNVSTLELGDSALYLCARPGTGGNYEQYFGPGTRLTVT.

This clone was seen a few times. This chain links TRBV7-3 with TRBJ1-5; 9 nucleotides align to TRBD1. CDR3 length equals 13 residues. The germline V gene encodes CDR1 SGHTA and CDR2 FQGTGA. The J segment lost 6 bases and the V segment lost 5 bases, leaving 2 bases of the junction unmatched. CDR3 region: CASSTDRGQPQHF. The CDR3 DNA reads TGTGCCAGCAGCACGGACAGGGGTCAGCCCCAGCATTTT.

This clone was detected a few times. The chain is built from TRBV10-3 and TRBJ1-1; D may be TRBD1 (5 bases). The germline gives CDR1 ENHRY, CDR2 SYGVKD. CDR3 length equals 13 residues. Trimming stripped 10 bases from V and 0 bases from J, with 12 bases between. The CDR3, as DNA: TGTGCCAAGAGAGACAGATTGAACACTGAAGCTTTCTTT. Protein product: CAKRDRLNTEAFF.

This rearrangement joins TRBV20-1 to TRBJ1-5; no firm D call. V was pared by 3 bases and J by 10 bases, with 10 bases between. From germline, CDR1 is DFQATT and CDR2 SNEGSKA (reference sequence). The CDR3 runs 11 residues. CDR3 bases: TGCAGTGCTAGTAAGGGTACACCCCAGCATTTT. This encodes CSASKGTPQHF.

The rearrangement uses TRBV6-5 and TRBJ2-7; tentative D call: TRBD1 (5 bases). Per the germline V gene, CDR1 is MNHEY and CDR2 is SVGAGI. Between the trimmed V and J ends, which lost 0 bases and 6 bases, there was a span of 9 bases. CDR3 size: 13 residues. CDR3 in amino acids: CASSYSGEAEQYF. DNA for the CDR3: TGTGCCAGCAGTTACTCAGGGGAAGCCGAGCAGTACTTC.

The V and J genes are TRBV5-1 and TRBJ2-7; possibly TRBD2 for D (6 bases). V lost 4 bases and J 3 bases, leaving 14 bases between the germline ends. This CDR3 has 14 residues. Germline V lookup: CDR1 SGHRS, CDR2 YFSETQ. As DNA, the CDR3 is TGCGCCAGCAGCCGTAGACTAGACCTCTACGAGCAGTACTTC. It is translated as CASSRRLDLYEQYF.

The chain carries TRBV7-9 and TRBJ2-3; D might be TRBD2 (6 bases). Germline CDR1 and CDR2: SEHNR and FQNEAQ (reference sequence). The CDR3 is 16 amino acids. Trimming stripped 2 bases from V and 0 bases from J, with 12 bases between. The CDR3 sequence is CASSLRRAGSTDTQYF. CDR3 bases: TGTGCCAGCAGCTTAAGGAGGGCGGGAAGCACAGATACGCAGTATTTT. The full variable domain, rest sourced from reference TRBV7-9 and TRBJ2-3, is DTGVSQNPRHKITKRGQNVTFRCDPISEHNRLYWYRQTLGQGPEFLTYFQNEAQLEKSRLLSDRFSAERPKGSFSTLEIQRTEQGDSAMYLCASSLRRAGSTDTQYFGPGTRLTVL.

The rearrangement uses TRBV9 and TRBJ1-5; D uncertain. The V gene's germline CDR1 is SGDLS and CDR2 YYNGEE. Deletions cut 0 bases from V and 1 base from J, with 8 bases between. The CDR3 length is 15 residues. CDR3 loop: CASSVEGRSNQPQHF. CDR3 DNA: TGTGCCAGCAGCGTAGAGGGAAGAAGCAATCAGCCCCAGCATTTT. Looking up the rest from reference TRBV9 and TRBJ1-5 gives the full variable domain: DSGVTQTPKHLITATGQRVTLRCSPRSGDLSVYWYQQSLDQGLQFLIQYYNGEERAKGNILERFSAQQFPDLHSELNLSSLELGDSALYFCASSVEGRSNQPQHFGDGTRLSIL.

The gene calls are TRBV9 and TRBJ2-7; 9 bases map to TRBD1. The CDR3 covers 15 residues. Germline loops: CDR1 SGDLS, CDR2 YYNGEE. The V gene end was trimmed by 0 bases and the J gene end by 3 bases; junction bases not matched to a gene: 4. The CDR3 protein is CASSVVPGQGYEQYF. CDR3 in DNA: TGTGCCAGCAGCGTAGTGCCGGGACAGGGCTACGAGCAGTACTTC.

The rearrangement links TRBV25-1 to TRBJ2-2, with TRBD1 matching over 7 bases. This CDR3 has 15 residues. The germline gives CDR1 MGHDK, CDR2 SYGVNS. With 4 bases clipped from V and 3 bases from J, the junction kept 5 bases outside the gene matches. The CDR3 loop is CASSGLGQYTGELFF. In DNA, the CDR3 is TGTGCCAGCAGTGGACTGGGACAGTACACCGGGGAGCTGTTTTTT.

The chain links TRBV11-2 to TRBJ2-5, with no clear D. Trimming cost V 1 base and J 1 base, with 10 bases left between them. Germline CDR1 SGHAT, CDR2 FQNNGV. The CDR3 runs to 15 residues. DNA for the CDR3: TGTGCCAGCAGCTTAGTAATGCCAGCCCAAGAGACCCAGTACTTC. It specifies CASSLVMPAQETQYF.

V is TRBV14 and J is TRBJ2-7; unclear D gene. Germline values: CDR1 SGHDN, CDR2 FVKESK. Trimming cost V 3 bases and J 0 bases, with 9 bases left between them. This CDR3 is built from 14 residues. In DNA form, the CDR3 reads TGTGCCAGCAGCCAGGTCGGAGCCTCCTACGAGCAGTACTTC. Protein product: CASSQVGASYEQYF.

The CDR3 nucleotides read TGTGCCAGCAGTGAACAAGCAGACAGGGGGCAAATGGGCTACACCTTC. Encoded protein: CASSEQADRGQMGYTF. V is TRBV6-1 and J is TRBJ1-2; 10 bases are a match to TRBD1. CDR1 is MNHNS, CDR2 SASEGT, per germline. The trim removed 2 bases at V and 8 bases at J, leaving 11 bases unmatched. The CDR3 covers 16 residues.

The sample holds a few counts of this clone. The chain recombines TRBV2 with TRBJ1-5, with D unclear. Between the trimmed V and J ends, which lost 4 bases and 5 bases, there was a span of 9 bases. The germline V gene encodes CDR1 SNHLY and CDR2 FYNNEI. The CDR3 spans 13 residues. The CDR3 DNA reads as TGTGCCAGCAGTGTGGGTAGACATCAGCCCCAGCATTTT. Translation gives CASSVGRHQPQHF.

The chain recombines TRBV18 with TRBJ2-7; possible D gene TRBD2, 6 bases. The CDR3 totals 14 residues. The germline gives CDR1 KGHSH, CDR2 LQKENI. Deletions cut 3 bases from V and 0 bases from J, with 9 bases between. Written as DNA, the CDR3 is TGTGCCAGCTCACCGGCGGGGAGCTCCTACGAGCAGTACTTC. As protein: CASSPAGSSYEQYF.

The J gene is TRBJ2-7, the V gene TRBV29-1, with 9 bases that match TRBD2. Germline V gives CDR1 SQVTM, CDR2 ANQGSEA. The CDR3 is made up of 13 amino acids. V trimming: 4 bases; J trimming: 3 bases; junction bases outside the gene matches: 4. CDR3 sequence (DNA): TGCAGCGTTGCGACTAGCGGTAGCTACGAGCAGTACTTC. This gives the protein CSVATSGSYEQYF.